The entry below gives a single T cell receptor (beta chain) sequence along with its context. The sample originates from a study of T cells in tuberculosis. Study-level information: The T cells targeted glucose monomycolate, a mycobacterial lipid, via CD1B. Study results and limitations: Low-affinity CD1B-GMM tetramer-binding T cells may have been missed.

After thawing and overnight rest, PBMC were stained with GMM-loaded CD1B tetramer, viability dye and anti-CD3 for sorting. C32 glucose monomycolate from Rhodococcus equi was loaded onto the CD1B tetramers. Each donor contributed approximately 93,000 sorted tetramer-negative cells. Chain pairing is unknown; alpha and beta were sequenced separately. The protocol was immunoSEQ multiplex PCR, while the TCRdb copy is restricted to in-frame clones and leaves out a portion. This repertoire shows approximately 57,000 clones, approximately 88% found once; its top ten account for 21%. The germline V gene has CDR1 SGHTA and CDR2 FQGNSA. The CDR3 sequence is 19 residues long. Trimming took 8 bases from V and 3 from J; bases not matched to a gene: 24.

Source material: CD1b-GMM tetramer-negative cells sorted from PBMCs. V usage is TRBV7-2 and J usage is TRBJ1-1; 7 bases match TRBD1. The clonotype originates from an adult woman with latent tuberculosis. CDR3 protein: CASGPPHVGQDTSYTEAFF. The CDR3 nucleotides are TGTGCCAGCGGGCCACCTCATGTTGGACAGGATACCTCCTACACTGAAGCTTTCTTT.